One sample yielded the 12 T cell receptor beta chains listed below, sequenced in a study of blood T cell repertoires in COVID-19. Sequencing was performed with immunoSEQ multiplex PCR; in TCRdb, only in-frame clones are kept and a portion is missing. This table holds 150,000 or so clones, around four fifths found once. Sequenced: PBMCs or T cells enriched from blood (not recorded which). The origin of the receptors is a woman aged 45-65 years in a cohort exposed to, infected with or recovered from COVID-19 (not recorded which).

This clone has only one observation. The chain joins TRBV28 to TRBJ1-4; 9 positions match TRBD1. In germline, CDR1 is MDHEN, CDR2 SYDVKM. J lost 8 bases, V lost 4 bases, and 11 bases had no gene match. This CDR3 has 16 amino acids. The chain's CDR3 is CASSSPMGQGREKLFF. In DNA, the CDR3 is TGTGCCAGCAGTTCGCCCATGGGACAGGGAAGGGAAAAACTGTTTTTT.

The chain couples TRBV19 to TRBJ2-2; D not resolved. Deletions cut 6 bases from V and 0 bases from J, with 11 bases between. The CDR3 is 15 residues long. Germline CDR1 and CDR2: LNHDA and SQIVND (reference sequence). CDR3 DNA sequence: TGTGCCAGTAGCCCTCTCTTTTCGAACACCGGGGAGCTGTTTTTT. Translated, it gives CASSPLFSNTGELFF.

The V call is TRBV11-2, the J call TRBJ2-3; 7 bases agree with TRBD2. CDR1 and CDR2 from the germline V gene are SGHAT and FQNNGV. V was pared by 5 bases and J by 2 bases, with 19 bases of the junction left unmatched. CDR3 length: 19 residues. Here the CDR3 reads CASSPYPEVAGAVTDTQYF. CDR3 nucleotides: TGTGCCAGCAGCCCCTACCCGGAGGTAGCGGGTGCCGTCACAGATACGCAGTATTTT.

This chain connects TRBV10-1 to TRBJ2-5; 11 bases align to TRBD2. CDR1 WNHNN and CDR2 SYGVQD come from the germline V gene (reference sequence). J lost 1 base, V lost 6 bases, and 10 bases had no gene match. The CDR3 loop spans 17 amino acids. The CDR3 protein is CASRAILAGETQETQYF. CDR3 coding DNA: TGCGCCAGCAGAGCGATACTAGCGGGGGAGACCCAAGAGACCCAGTACTTC.

V is TRBV7-9 and J is TRBJ2-7, with D maybe TRBD1 (6 bases). V lost 0 bases and J lost 6, with 12 bases in between. Germline V gene lookup returns CDR1 SEHNR and CDR2 FQNEAQ (reference sequence). The CDR3 length is 14 residues. CDR3 residues: CASSLAPGAIEQYF. The CDR3 nucleotides read TGTGCCAGCAGCTTAGCCCCAGGGGCCATCGAGCAGTACTTC.

This clone was seen more than once but under ten times. V is TRBV7-2 and J is TRBJ2-7; 8 bases match TRBD1. Germline CDR1 is SGHTA and CDR2 is FQGNSA. The trim removed 5 bases at V and 0 bases at J, leaving 6 bases unmatched. The length of the CDR3 is 15 residues. CDR3 coding DNA: TGTGCCAGCAGCCTAGGACAGGGCCCCTCCTACGAGCAGTACTTC. It is translated as CASSLGQGPSYEQYF. The whole variable domain, remainder taken from reference TRBV7-2 and TRBJ2-7, is GAGVSQSPSNKVTEKGKDVELRCDPISGHTALYWYRQSLGQGLEFLIYFQGNSAPDKSGLPSDRFSAERTGGSVSTLTIQRTQQEDSAVYLCASSLGQGPSYEQYFGPGTRLTVT.

J is TRBJ1-2 and V is TRBV7-9; D gene ambiguous. With 3 bases removed from V and 4 bases from J, the gap between germline ends came to 9 bases. The CDR3 contains 13 residues. Germline-derived CDR1 and CDR2 are SEHNR and FQNEAQ (reference sequence). CDR3 loop: CASSFAAAYGYTF. CDR3 DNA sequence: TGTGCCAGCAGCTTCGCGGCAGCCTATGGCTACACCTTC.

Only a few counts were recorded for this clone. The J gene is TRBJ1-1, the V gene TRBV5-6; D unresolved. Germline assignment: CDR1 SGHDT and CDR2 YYEEEE. The V gene lost 4 bases and the J gene lost 0 bases, with 16 bases spanning the gap. The CDR3 extends over 16 amino acids. CDR3 DNA: TGTGCCAGCAGCCCCGGGAGGTTTAGCCTGAACACTGAAGCTTTCTTT. Amino acids: CASSPGRFSLNTEAFF.

The genes are TRBV5-1 and TRBJ2-4, with 13 positions matching TRBD2. Unmatched junction bases numbered 9, after V lost 4 bases and J lost 5 bases. The germline V gene has CDR1 SGHRS and CDR2 YFSETQ. The CDR3 contains 17 residues. This CDR3 reads CASSQLGGLAGENIQYF. DNA for the CDR3: TGCGCCAGCAGCCAGCTAGGCGGACTAGCGGGAGAAAACATTCAGTACTTC.

This chain links TRBV29-1 with TRBJ2-3; 7 nucleotides line up with TRBD2. The germline V gene encodes CDR1 SQVTM and CDR2 ANQGSEA. V trimming: 4 bases; J trimming: 3 bases; junction bases outside the gene matches: 7. The CDR3 runs to 14 residues. The CDR3 protein is CSVAVGGTTDTQYF. The CDR3 DNA is TGCAGCGTTGCGGTGGGAGGGACGACAGATACGCAGTATTTT.

The chain employs TRBV5-1 and TRBJ1-2; D remains ambiguous. The CDR3 contains 13 residues. Trimming left V 1 base short and J 3 bases short, with 7 bases between. Germline values: CDR1 SGHRS, CDR2 YFSETQ. The CDR3: CASSLFEDYGYTF. CDR3 sequence (DNA): TGCGCCAGCAGCTTGTTTGAGGACTATGGCTACACCTTC. Variable domain in full (rest from reference TRBV5-1 and TRBJ1-2): KAGVTQTPRYLIKTRGQQVTLSCSPISGHRSVSWYQQTPGQGLQFLFEYFSETQRNKGNFPGRFSGRQFSNSRSEMNVSTLELGDSALYLCASSLFEDYGYTFGSGTRLTVV.

CDR3 sequence (DNA): TGCAGTGCTAGTGGGGGAGTAGCGGGAGCAGATACGCAGTATTTT. Translating it yields CSASGGVAGADTQYF. The rearrangement joins TRBV20-1 to TRBJ2-3; 9 bases align to TRBD2. CDR1 is DFQATT, CDR2 SNEGSKA, per germline (reference sequence). J was trimmed by 4 bases and V by 3 bases; bases with no gene match: 8. This CDR3 is 15 amino acids long.